The next 15 T cell receptor beta chains were all read from a single sample in a study of blood T cell repertoires in COVID-19. TCRdb's copy holds only in-frame clones and misses some; the assay was immunoSEQ multiplex PCR. The sample lists roughly 390,000 clones; around 85% were seen once. Sequenced: peripheral blood. These receptors all stem from a woman between 18 and 29 years old with acute or convalescent COVID-19.

The gene calls are TRBV5-1 and TRBJ2-5; 10 bases line up with TRBD2. Germline V gene data show CDR1 as SGHRS and CDR2 as YFSETQ. Losses at the gene ends were 3 bases for V and 5 bases for J; bases not matched to a gene: 7. This CDR3 comprises 15 residues. The CDR3 sequence: CASSWNSGRLETQYF. Here the CDR3 DNA reads TGCGCCAGCAGCTGGAATAGCGGGAGGTTGGAGACCCAGTACTTC.

The genes are TRBV2 and TRBJ2-2; 8 nucleotides line up with TRBD1. With 7 bases clipped from V and 7 bases from J, the junction kept 8 bases outside the gene matches. The CDR3 contains 14 residues. Looked up from germline, CDR1 is SNHLY and CDR2 is FYNNEI. The CDR3 DNA sequence: TGTGCCAGCACCCCTCAGGGGGCGTTCGGGGAGCTGTTTTTT. This sequence encodes CASTPQGAFGELFF.

This clone was observed a handful of times. V and J are TRBV6-6 and TRBJ2-7; D perhaps matches TRBD2 (6 bases). Trimming took 3 bases from V and 2 from J, leaving 14 bases between them. Germline-derived CDR1 and CDR2 are MNHNY and SVGAGI (reference sequence). The CDR3 consists of 15 residues. Written as DNA, the CDR3 is TGTGCCAGCAGTTATAATAGGGGAGGAACCTACGAGCAGTACTTC. Translating it yields CASSYNRGGTYEQYF.

The chain couples TRBV6-5 to TRBJ2-7, with a weak D call TRBD1 (6 bases). The CDR3 runs to 14 residues. From germline, CDR1 is MNHEY and CDR2 SVGAGI. V lost 10 bases and J 6 bases, leaving 22 bases between the germline ends. In DNA form, the CDR3 reads TGTGCCAACCAAGCCTCGACAGGATGGAGCGAGCAGTACTTC. It translates to CANQASTGWSEQYF.

The J gene is TRBJ1-6, the V gene TRBV27; 7 bases are a match to TRBD1. The germline V gene encodes CDR1 MNHEY and CDR2 SMNVEV (reference sequence). The CDR3 is 16 amino acids. V dropped 8 bases and J dropped 0; count of bases not matched to a gene: 7. CDR3 amino acids: CASRRQGVSYNSPLHF. The CDR3, as DNA: TGTGCCAGCCGCCGACAGGGAGTCTCCTATAATTCACCCCTCCACTTT.

The chain combines TRBV5-6 with TRBJ2-7, with D perhaps TRBD1 (5 bases). The germline V gene has CDR1 SGHDT and CDR2 YYEEEE. The CDR3 runs to 14 residues. Trimming pared 4 bases from V and 2 bases from J, leaving 13 bases between. The CDR3 spells CASSSGAGTYEQYF. The CDR3 DNA follows: TGTGCCAGCAGCAGTGGGGCAGGAACCTACGAGCAGTACTTC.

This chain connects TRBV2 to TRBJ1-1; perhaps TRBD1 as D (5 bases). Trimming cost V 7 bases and J 5 bases, with 14 bases left between them. The germline gives CDR1 SNHLY, CDR2 FYNNEI. This CDR3 comprises 13 residues. CDR3 nucleotides: TGTGCCAGCAAGGATACAGGAGAGACTGAAGCTTTCTTT. Protein product: CASKDTGETEAFF.

The chain links TRBV28 to TRBJ1-6; 7 bases agree with TRBD1. This CDR3 has 18 amino acids. CDR1 and CDR2 from the germline V gene are MDHEN and SYDVKM. After removal of 11 bases from V and 0 bases from J, the junction contained 16 bases not matched to a gene. CDR3 protein: CAVPRTGDTSSYNSPLHF. Here the CDR3 DNA reads TGTGCCGTGCCTCGAACAGGGGATACTAGCTCCTATAATTCACCCCTCCACTTT.

The CDR3, as DNA: TGCGCCACACCCTCCGGGGGGGATTTGAGCGAGCAGTACTTC. Translation gives CATPSGGDLSEQYF. The chain combines TRBV10-2 with TRBJ2-7; 8 nucleotides line up with TRBD2. V was clipped by 10 bases and J by 6 bases; unmatched bases: 14. Germline assignment: CDR1 WSHSY and CDR2 SAAADI. The CDR3 extends over 14 amino acids.

The chain carries TRBV27 and TRBJ2-7; TRBD2 agrees at 7 bases. The ends lost 5 bases at V and 5 bases at J; junction bases unmatched: 12. Germline V gene lookup returns CDR1 MNHEY and CDR2 SMNVEV (reference sequence). The CDR3 has 15 amino acids. CDR3 protein: CASSSWGGRLDEQYF. CDR3 DNA: TGTGCCAGCAGTAGCTGGGGGGGTCGGCTCGACGAGCAGTACTTC.

CDR3 protein: CASSPDEGRGNEKLFF. Here the CDR3 DNA reads TGTGCCAGCTCCCCGGATGAGGGCCGGGGTAATGAAAAACTGTTTTTT. The chain carries TRBV18 and TRBJ1-4; no clear D gene. Germline CDR1 KGHSH, CDR2 LQKENI. This CDR3 has 16 amino acids. V was trimmed by 6 bases and J by 4 bases, leaving 18 bases between them.

V gene TRBV7-3 combines with J gene TRBJ2-3; D is undetermined. Germline CDR1 is SGHTA and CDR2 is FQGTGA. V lost 3 bases and J lost 2, with 6 bases in between. This CDR3 is 13 amino acids long. In DNA form, the CDR3 reads TGTGCCAGCAGCTTTCAATTCACAGATACGCAGTATTTT. Protein sequence: CASSFQFTDTQYF.

This clone appeared once. J is TRBJ2-7 and V is TRBV9, with TRBD1 identical over 7 bases. Germline V gene sequence: CDR1 SGDLS, CDR2 YYNGEE. The CDR3 has 14 amino acids. The trim removed 1 base at V and 6 bases at J, leaving 7 bases unmatched. CDR3 region: CASSVLAGGREQYF. DNA for the CDR3: TGTGCCAGCAGCGTATTGGCAGGGGGACGCGAGCAGTACTTC.

This chain uses TRBV12-5 with TRBJ1-1; D possibly corresponds to TRBD1 (6 bases). Deletions cut 5 bases from V and 8 bases from J, with 9 bases between. CDR1 is LGHNT and CDR2 is FRNRAP in the germline V gene. The length of the CDR3 is 11 residues. CDR3 bases: TGTGCTAGTGGTCACGGGACAGAAGCTTTCTTT. Its translation: CASGHGTEAFF.

V and J are TRBV19 and TRBJ1-2, with D unresolved. Germline lookup yields CDR1 LNHDA and CDR2 SQIVND (reference sequence). V was cut by 0 bases and J by 8 bases, with 13 bases left in between. The length of the CDR3 is 14 residues. Written as DNA, the CDR3 is TGTGCCAGTAGTATAGATCTATCGTCCTGGGGCTACACCTTC. This sequence encodes CASSIDLSSWGYTF.